This T cell receptor (beta chain) was sequenced for a study of identical twins. Whole-study findings and limits: Not following the same donors, the study drew its conclusions from cross-sectional statistical analysis. Clonotypes of the beta chain that were abundant in cord blood carried fewer insertions (memory repertoires showed none). Invariant populations such as MAIT and iNKT cells could partly muddle zero-insertion analyses.

The CDR3 length is 12 residues. The germline V gene has CDR1 KGHSH and CDR2 LQKENI. Trimming cost V 0 bases and J 4 bases, with 2 bases left between them. TCRdb re-called the 5' RACE reads with MiXCR, one entry per CDR3 protein. The table records roughly 690,000 distinct CDR3 sequences, 21% of them present only once. This clonotype appeared many times. Its antigen is undetermined. The data were also submitted as part of a second study, on T cells expressing NK-cell markers. Turning to that study: Within the sequenced cohort of eight donors, seven exhibited HCMV seropositivity and one was seronegative.

The chain has TRBV18 and TRBJ2-3; no definite D call. Sequencing was carried out using PBMCs. This clonotype was sampled from a woman in her late teens or twenties in good health. The CDR3 DNA is TGTGCCAGCTCACCACCGGCAGATACGCAGTATTTT. This gives the protein CASSPPADTQYF.